This T cell receptor beta chain was obtained from a study of blood T cell repertoires in COVID-19 (dated by TCRdb to 2019 to 2021). Study-wide context: Collaborator samples came from the United States, Italy and Spain and covered acute and convalescent phases of COVID-19. The material from the prospective study consisted of cDNA or gDNA derived from T cells, B-cell-depleted T cells, or PBMCs. The dataset comprised deeply sampled blood TCRbeta repertoires from subjects exposed to, actively infected with, or recovered from COVID-19. The repertoires were made available in a free public database intended to serve as a resource for research on the immune response to SARS-CoV-2. Samples came from the ongoing ImmuneRACE study (first 160 participants) plus 1,254 subjects from 6 global collaborators. A de-identified subject ID, COVID-19 status, age in years and sex were almost always included in the sample metadata. Where HLA class I and class II types were available, the types were taken from metadata supplied by the sample provider, not from assay-based typing. Paper-wide results and their limitations: The quantity of clinical and demographic metadata differed by source and by participant and was supplied without curation.

At the junction V is shortened by 4 bases and J by 12 bases; bases outside the gene matches: 2. The CDR3 contains 11 residues, cysteine and phenylalanine counted. The read is trimmed to its CDR3 DNA, 33 bases read in frame from base 1. Collaborating institutions collected whole blood in K2EDTA tubes following their own protocols. For TCRbeta analysis, collaborators shipped samples in one of three forms: frozen whole blood, isolated PBMCs, or DNA extracted from either of those sample types. As to this clone: Its antigen target is currently unknown. No base quality information exists; no much larger clone differs at one position.

The immunoSEQ Assay, a bias-controlled multiplex PCR, was used to amplify TCRbeta CDR3 regions from genomic DNA. Processing in the source paper ran as follows. The number of nucleated cells in each sample was estimated by amplification of reference gene primers within the assay. To quantify the absolute abundance of each unique TCRbeta CDR3 rearrangement, sequence reads were collapsed and filtered. For each sample, productive Simpson clonality was calculated as the square root of Simpson's diversity index over productive rearrangements. Entries here come from immuneACCESS through TCRdb and include only in-frame sequences with V and J called. Some clones fail to appear in such tables; in the studies checked, an unresolved V gene covers under half of the shortfall, and the cause of the remainder is unknown. V and J calls and clone size are given by that table; D and trimming were obtained from the DNA. The sample includes approximately 80,000 clones, with about 76% observed a single time. The top ten hold 44% of the sample.

The V and J genes are TRBV12-3 or TRBV12-4 and TRBJ2-5; 10 bases in between match TRBD2. Sequencing input: peripheral blood. The TCR comes from a man aged 80 or over with acute or convalescent COVID-19. The CDR3 has the sequence CASSSSGREYF. The nucleotide sequence is given as TGTGCCAGCAGTTCAAGCGGGAGGGAGTACTTC.